This TCR beta chain was profiled in a study of cytotoxic CD8 clonotypes in ibrutinib-treated CLL. General observations from the study: The study found clonality rose at ibrutinib response, then fell toward baseline at progression.

Assay: immunoSEQ multiplex PCR; the TCRdb copy retains only in-frame clones and omits some. Among 150,000 to 200,000 clones listed, roughly 84% were seen once. Germline-derived CDR1 and CDR2 are MDHEN and SYDVKM. After removal of 1 base from V and 6 bases from J, the junction contained 11 bases not matched to a gene. The CDR3 consists of 18 residues. For this clone: Antigen unknown.

The V and J genes are TRBV28 and TRBJ2-2, with 10 bases aligning to TRBD2. This specimen consisted of PBMCs, obtained at disease progression, from a patient treated with ibrutinib. This receptor was identified in a human donor with chronic lymphocytic leukemia. In nucleotides, the CDR3 is TGTGCCAGCAGTTTATTCAGGACTAGCGGCAATCGTGCCGGGGAGCTGTTTTTT. Its translation is CASSLFRTSGNRAGELFF.